The 31 T cell receptor beta chains listed next were all sequenced from one sample in a study of OX40 agonist ivuxolimab in advanced cancers. Sequencing was performed with immunoSEQ multiplex PCR; in TCRdb, only in-frame clones are kept and a portion is missing. The sample has approximately 120,000 clones, less than 95% seen once. Sequencing was performed on CD4+ or CD8+ T cells sorted from blood, taken in a trial of the OX40 agonist ivuxolimab. These TCRs come from an adult with an advanced solid tumor such as melanoma, head and neck, liver or kidney cancer.

The gene calls are TRBV10-3 and TRBJ2-3, with 9 bases that match TRBD2. The V gene end was trimmed by 0 bases and the J gene end by 7 bases; junction bases not matched to a gene: 5. CDR1 is ENHRY and CDR2 is SYGVKD in the germline V gene. CDR3 size: 15 residues. CDR3 loop: CAISESSGGTNTQYF. DNA of the CDR3: TGTGCCATCAGTGAGTCTAGCGGGGGAACCAATACGCAGTATTTT.

The chain carries TRBV28 and TRBJ2-5; TRBD1 aligns across 9 bases. This CDR3 comprises 15 residues. The germline gives CDR1 MDHEN, CDR2 SYDVKM. The V segment lost 7 bases and the J segment 4 bases; nucleotides outside the gene matches: 10. This chain's CDR3 is CASTETGGMLETQYF. DNA for the CDR3: TGTGCCAGCACCGAAACAGGGGGCATGTTAGAGACCCAGTACTTC.

The gene calls are TRBV28 and TRBJ1-3; no firm D call. The CDR3 loop spans 15 amino acids. CDR1 and CDR2 from the germline V gene are MDHEN and SYDVKM. Trimming cost V 5 bases and J 4 bases, with 15 bases left between them. Written as DNA, the CDR3 is TGTGCCAGCAGTGCCGCCGCGGGGTCGGGAAACACCATATATTTT. This encodes CASSAAAGSGNTIYF.

V gene TRBV5-1 combines with J gene TRBJ2-7, with D tentatively TRBD1 or TRBD2 (6 bases each). The CDR3 is 16 amino acids. The germline V gene encodes CDR1 SGHRS and CDR2 YFSETQ. V shed 0 bases and J shed 4 bases, with 17 bases lying between them. This chain's CDR3 is CASSLEPRGVPYEQYF. Written as DNA, the CDR3 is TGCGCCAGCAGCTTGGAGCCAAGGGGGGTCCCTTACGAGCAGTACTTC.

The V call is TRBV12-5, the J call TRBJ1-2, with 7 bases fitting TRBD1. V gave up 0 bases and J gave up 4 bases; unmatched junction bases: 5. The CDR3 consists of 15 residues. Germline loops: CDR1 LGHNT, CDR2 FRNRAP. In DNA form, the CDR3 reads TGTGCTAGTGGTTTGGTGGGGACAGTCTCCTATGGCTACACCTTC. Translating it yields CASGLVGTVSYGYTF.

Remarks on this clone: The sample carries other DNA sequences with the same CDR3. V gene TRBV7-2 combines with J gene TRBJ2-7; the match to TRBD1 covers 8 bases. V was pared by 5 bases and J by 3 bases, with 3 bases of the junction left unmatched. The CDR3 sequence is 13 residues long. Looked up from germline, CDR1 is SGHTA and CDR2 is FQGNSA. The CDR3 coding sequence is TGTGCCAGCAGCCCGGGACAGGACTACGAGCAGTACTTC. Protein sequence: CASSPGQDYEQYF.

This clone was seen a single time. The chain recombines TRBV10-3 with TRBJ1-5; 8 bases line up with TRBD1. Germline V gives CDR1 ENHRY, CDR2 SYGVKD. The V and J ends lost 4 bases and 7 bases, in that order; junction bases with no gene match: 6. There are 14 residues in the CDR3. The CDR3 nucleotides are TGTGCCATCAGTGGGACAGGGAATAACCAGCCCCAGCATTTT. Encoded protein: CAISGTGNNQPQHF.

This clone was recorded a few times. The chain is built from TRBV7-9 and TRBJ2-7; D may correspond to TRBD1 or TRBD2 (5 bases each). V was pared by 5 bases and J by 12 bases, with 14 bases between. CDR1 and CDR2 from the germline V gene are SEHNR and FQNEAQ (reference sequence). The CDR3 is made up of 11 amino acids. CDR3 sequence reads: CASSGLGAPYF. CDR3 nucleotide sequence: TGTGCCAGCAGCGGGCTCGGGGCGCCGTACTTC.

The V call is TRBV7-9, the J call TRBJ2-7; 9 nucleotides match TRBD1. CDR3 length: 14 amino acids. Germline V gene lookup returns CDR1 SEHNR and CDR2 FQNEAQ (reference sequence). V shed 4 bases and J 4 bases; nucleotides not matched to a gene: 5. In DNA form, the CDR3 reads TGTGCCAGCAGCTCGGAGGGGACAGGGTACGAGCAGTACTTC. Translating it yields CASSSEGTGYEQYF.

The chain recombines TRBV11-2 with TRBJ1-2, with D unresolved. V dropped 0 bases and J dropped 5 bases, with 4 bases sitting between them. The CDR3 is 12 amino acids. Germline CDR1 is SGHAT and CDR2 is FQNNGV. Written as DNA, the CDR3 is TGTGCCAGCAGCTTAGAATGGTATGGCTACACCTTC. This encodes CASSLEWYGYTF.

The genes are TRBV6-6 and TRBJ1-4, with TRBD1 matching over 8 bases. V lost 7 bases and J lost 7; bases outside the gene matches: 11. CDR1 is MNHNY, CDR2 SVGAGI, per germline (reference sequence). The CDR3 contains 15 residues. CDR3 loop: CASITGRQGPEKLFF. The CDR3 coding sequence is TGTGCCAGCATCACGGGGAGACAGGGGCCTGAAAAACTGTTTTTT.

This chain connects TRBV5-4 to TRBJ1-5, with D tentatively TRBD1 (6 bases). CDR1 SGHNT and CDR2 YYREEE come from the germline V gene (reference sequence). The length of the CDR3 is 14 residues. Trimming stripped 3 bases from V and 2 bases from J, with 9 bases between. The CDR3 bases are TGTGCCAGCAGCTCAGGGGTCGGCAATCAGCCCCAGCATTTT. Amino acids: CASSSGVGNQPQHF.

This sequence joins TRBV5-6 and TRBJ2-6; no clear D gene. Trimming took 2 bases from V and 0 from J, leaving 6 bases between them. This CDR3 region has 15 residues. Germline lookup yields CDR1 SGHDT and CDR2 YYEEEE. This CDR3 is CASSFTRSGANVLTF. The CDR3 nucleotides read TGTGCCAGCAGCTTCACACGCTCTGGGGCCAACGTCCTGACTTTC. Combining the CDR3 with reference TRBV5-6 and TRBJ2-6 gives the whole variable domain DAGVTQSPTHLIKTRGQQVTLRCSPKSGHDTVSWYQQALGQGPQFIFQYYEEEERQRGNFPDRFSGHQFPNYSSELNVNALLLGDSALYLCASSFTRSGANVLTFGAGSRLTVL.

In its sample, this clone was seen once. The genes are TRBV5-1 and TRBJ2-3; TRBD2 agrees at 14 bases. CDR1 and CDR2 from the germline V gene are SGHRS and YFSETQ. J lost 1 base, V lost 3 bases, and 13 bases had no gene match. The CDR3 covers 20 residues. As DNA, the CDR3 is TGCGCCAGCAGCTCCTTCCCCGGGACTAGCGGGAGCGGCGGCACAGATACGCAGTATTTT. Amino acid sequence: CASSSFPGTSGSGGTDTQYF. Combining the CDR3 with reference TRBV5-1 and TRBJ2-3 gives the whole variable domain KAGVTQTPRYLIKTRGQQVTLSCSPISGHRSVSWYQQTPGQGLQFLFEYFSETQRNKGNFPGRFSGRQFSNSRSEMNVSTLELGDSALYLCASSSFPGTSGSGGTDTQYFGPGTRLTVL.

The chain couples TRBV5-5 to TRBJ2-5; D is tentatively TRBD1 or TRBD2 (5 bases each). Germline CDR1 reads SGHKS; CDR2 reads YYEKEE (reference sequence). Deletions cut 1 base from V and 5 bases from J, with 9 bases between. CDR3 length: 13 residues. CDR3 loop: CASSLQGGETQYF. The CDR3, as DNA: TGTGCCAGCAGCTTGCAGGGCGGGGAGACCCAGTACTTC.

The chain links TRBV28 to TRBJ1-5, with a possible D match to TRBD1 (5 bases). The CDR3 length is 15 residues. From germline, CDR1 is MDHEN and CDR2 SYDVKM. With 4 bases removed from V and 1 base from J, the gap between germline ends came to 11 bases. The CDR3 DNA is TGTGCCAGCAGTTCCCCGCAGGGAAGCAATCAGCCCCAGCATTTT. Its translation: CASSSPQGSNQPQHF.

The chain couples TRBV5-4 to TRBJ1-1, with D tentatively TRBD1 (5 bases). The CDR3 is 15 amino acids. In germline, CDR1 is SGHNT, CDR2 YYREEE (reference sequence). Trimming cost V 4 bases and J 1 base, with 14 bases left between them. CDR3 sequence reads: CASSGGGRSNTEAFF. The CDR3 DNA follows: TGTGCCAGCAGCGGGGGGGGACGGTCGAACACTGAAGCTTTCTTT.

The V call is TRBV5-4, the J call TRBJ1-1, with 7 bases fitting TRBD1. This CDR3 spans 14 amino acids. Per the germline V gene, CDR1 is SGHNT and CDR2 is YYREEE (reference sequence). The V gene end was trimmed by 0 bases and the J gene end by 7 bases; junction bases not matched to a gene: 6. CDR3 in DNA: TGTGCCAGCAGCTTGGGCAGGGGGGAAGGTGAAGCTTTCTTT. As protein: CASSLGRGEGEAFF.

The rearrangement joins TRBV18 to TRBJ2-1; 8 nucleotides match TRBD1. Trimming took 4 bases from V and 2 from J; bases not matched to a gene: 7. This CDR3 contains 16 residues. The germline V gene has CDR1 KGHSH and CDR2 LQKENI. The CDR3 protein is CASSLYWDRTYNEQFF. In DNA form, the CDR3 reads TGTGCCAGCTCACTTTACTGGGACAGGACCTACAATGAGCAGTTCTTC.

The V gene is TRBV6-1, the J gene TRBJ1-3; no clear D gene. Germline V CDR1 and CDR2: MNHNS, SASEGT. The CDR3 runs 13 residues. For the CDR3, the DNA is TGTTCGGAATGGGTTTACTCTGGAAACACCATATATTTT. Its translation: CSEWVYSGNTIYF.

The CDR3 protein is CASDFGTGGTNTEAFF. The CDR3 DNA sequence: TGCGCCAGCGATTTCGGGACAGGGGGTACGAACACTGAAGCTTTCTTT. The chain is built from TRBV5-1 and TRBJ1-1, with 11 bases lining up with TRBD1. Germline V gives CDR1 SGHRS, CDR2 YFSETQ. V lost 7 bases to trimming and J lost 1 base; unmatched junction nucleotides: 9. The CDR3 consists of 16 residues.

This clone is a singleton in its sample. CDR3 sequence: CASSAGLAGPSYNEQFF. The CDR3 DNA is TGCGCCAGCAGCGCCGGACTAGCGGGGCCATCCTACAATGAGCAGTTCTTC. The V gene is TRBV5-1, the J gene TRBJ2-1, with 12 bases that match TRBD2. Germline V gene data show CDR1 as SGHRS and CDR2 as YFSETQ. V gave up 4 bases and J gave up 1 base; unmatched junction bases: 6. This CDR3 has 17 amino acids.

The chain is built from TRBV19 and TRBJ1-2; tentative D call: TRBD1 (6 bases). Trimming stripped 11 bases from V and 7 bases from J, with 20 bases between. Germline V lookup: CDR1 LNHDA, CDR2 SQIVND (reference sequence). CDR3 size: 13 residues. The CDR3 here is CAPRAGEVRGYTF. The CDR3 coding sequence is TGTGCCCCCCGTGCAGGGGAAGTCCGTGGCTACACCTTC.

The V and J genes are TRBV6-5 and TRBJ2-1; D might be TRBD1 or TRBD2, each matching 5 bases. The CDR3 spans 15 residues. Trimming stripped 6 bases from V and 0 bases from J, with 12 bases between. Germline V CDR1 and CDR2: MNHEY, SVGAGI. CDR3 coding DNA: TGTGCCAGCAGCGGGACGGGGAGCTCCTACAATGAGCAGTTCTTC. It codes for CASSGTGSSYNEQFF.

This chain links TRBV28 with TRBJ2-5, with D perhaps TRBD1 or TRBD2 (5 bases each). Near its end, the DNA agrees better with TRBJ2-7, so the J call may be wrong. The CDR3 is made up of 13 amino acids. The germline V gene has CDR1 MDHEN and CDR2 SYDVKM. The CDR3 bases are TGTGCCAGCAGTTATCTGGGGGTCCGCGAGCAGTACTTC. It is translated as CASSYLGVREQYF.

The rearrangement joins TRBV5-4 to TRBJ2-4; unclear D gene. CDR1 is SGHNT, CDR2 YYREEE, per germline (reference sequence). Trimming shortened V by 2 bases and J by 2 bases, and 11 bases separated the two germline ends. This CDR3 is built from 15 residues. CDR3 bases: TGTGCCAGCAGCTTATCAACTGGGACCAAAAACATTCAGTACTTC. This codes for CASSLSTGTKNIQYF.

The chain carries TRBV28 and TRBJ2-1; D is uncertain. Germline CDR1 is MDHEN and CDR2 is SYDVKM. The CDR3 has 11 amino acids. Trimming took off 4 bases at V and 3 bases at J, with 1 base between the two ends. CDR3 coding DNA: TGTGCCAGCAGTTACTACAATGAGCAGTTCTTC. Translated, it gives CASSYYNEQFF.

This chain uses TRBV18 with TRBJ1-4, with a tentative D call TRBD1 (5 bases). CDR3 length: 14 residues. CDR1 and CDR2 (germline): KGHSH, LQKENI. V was cut by 3 bases and J by 7 bases, with 12 bases left in between. The CDR3 loop reads CASSPRGAAEKLFF. The CDR3 region has the DNA TGTGCCAGCTCACCTCGCGGGGCGGCTGAAAAACTGTTTTTT.

This rearrangement joins TRBV6-4 to TRBJ1-2, with D maybe TRBD1 (6 bases). Trimming took off 5 bases at V and 8 bases at J, with 15 bases between the two ends. CDR1 and CDR2 (germline): MRHNA, SNTAGT. The CDR3 has 13 amino acids. CDR3 loop: CASSPGGAGGYTF. The CDR3 DNA reads as TGTGCCAGCAGTCCCGGGGGGGCTGGAGGCTACACCTTC.

The chain has TRBV11-3 and TRBJ2-3; D is ambiguous. V lost 1 base to trimming and J lost 4 bases, with 6 bases between them. The CDR3 consists of 13 residues. CDR1 and CDR2 from the germline V gene are SGHNT and YENEEA. CDR3 DNA: TGTGCCAGCAGCTTAGGGACCGCAGATACGCAGTATTTT. This codes for CASSLGTADTQYF.

This sequence joins TRBV7-2 and TRBJ2-5; possibly TRBD1 for D (5 bases). The CDR3 is made up of 15 amino acids. CDR1 SGHTA and CDR2 FQGNSA come from the germline V gene. Trimming removed 5 bases from V and 5 bases from J, with 18 bases in between. CDR3 bases: TGTGCCAGCAGCCCAAACCAGGGCCCACGGGAGACCCAGTACTTC. Translation gives CASSPNQGPRETQYF.